The following is a T cell receptor beta chain sequence with its context. The antigen this receptor binds is unknown. No qualities accompany the bases; no much larger clone lies one base away. Every donor in the study was a healthy Caucasian. Three pairs of female monozygotic twins, all aged about 18 to 29 years, made up the twin cohort. Positive isolation kits from Invitrogen were used to isolate the CD4+ and CD8+ T cell populations. The data are from a study of identical twins listed by TCRdb under 2016. At the level of the whole study: The study deep-sequenced TCR alpha and beta repertoires from monozygotic twins, unrelated adults of various ages and cord blood to test whether fetal clonotypes persist. To rule out contamination, the twin experiments were replicated at different times with different library preparation protocols. Points the paper makes about the study in general: Because the same donors could not be followed over many years, conclusions were based on cross-sectional statistical analysis. Excess twin sharing in beta out-of-frame sequences was weaker because fewer shared sequences lowered the signal-to-noise ratio. Zero-insertion analyses could be partly confounded by invariant T cells such as MAIT and iNKT, though diverse VJ usage argued against such confounding for most clonotypes. Compared with coincidental sharing between unrelated individuals, an excess of low generation-probability sequences was observed among out-of-frame TCR alpha sequences shared between twins. In monozygotic twins, recombination models systematically underestimated out-of-frame TCR alpha sharing, but the models matched the sharing seen between unrelated individuals. Fewer insertions were carried by abundant cord blood beta clonotypes; a weaker similar trend was observed in young adult naive repertoires, while no such trend was observed in memory repertoires.

The method behind the library was 5' RACE. TCRdb shows the sequencer as Illumina HiSeq 2000. A universal primer binding site was added through template switching, and the final cDNA carried a unique molecular identifier so that TCR cDNA molecules could be counted accurately. First-strand cDNA for TCR alpha and beta chains was synthesized from specific primers in the conserved constant-segment region. Each cDNA library was double barcoded, with a SMART-Mk sample barcode plus Illumina barcodes, to control for contamination. Two successive PCR steps introduced TruSeq adapter sequences along with Illumina sample barcodes. Sequencing of the TCR alpha and beta cDNA libraries was done on the Illumina HiSeq platform using custom primers. As for the authors' bioinformatics: MiGEC processed the raw reads to extract unique molecular identifiers, while MiXCR was used to determine the CDR3 positions. Recombination models were inferred per individual with the repgenHMM and IGoR tools using an EM algorithm. Shared clonotype analysis was performed with the tcR package in R, normalizing sharing by the product of cloneset sizes. Out-of-frame nonproductive sequences were analyzed to study raw recombination free of thymic and clonal selection effects. TCRdb took the public reads, trimmed them with fastp at Q25, ran MiXCR for clone calling and kept in-frame beta chains. For every CDR3 protein sequence, its rows merge into one entry that carries the most common genes and DNA. In this record, the V and J calls reflect TCRdb's handling and not the investigators' own analysis. Recorded for this sample are roughly 470,000 distinct CDR3 sequences; around 15% of them occurred a single time. Of the sample, about 0.97% falls within the top ten clones.

The CDR3 numbers 12 residues from cysteine through phenylalanine. Only the CDR3 region is kept as DNA, spanning 36 bases read in frame from base 1. The germline V gene encodes CDR1 DFQATT and CDR2 SNEGSKA (reference sequence). V was cut back by 5 bases and J by 1 base, leaving a gap of 8 bases between them. This same sample was also part of a study on yellow fever vaccine responses in identical twins. Per that second paper: According to the authors, in identical twins the way T cells responded to vaccination appeared partly convergent and partly personalized. In the study, vaccine-responding T cell clones were precisely tracked in identical twins.

The sample was CD4+ T cells sorted from blood. This receptor was taken from a woman aged 18-30 years in good health. Here the chain combines TRBV20-1 and TRBJ2-5; the best D guess is TRBD1, with 5 bases matching. CDR3 region: CSAPQGQETQYF. The nucleotide sequence reads as follows: TGCAGTGCTCCTCAGGGCCAAGAGACCCAGTACTTC.